This T cell receptor beta chain was found in a study of shared clonotypes between healthy human individuals (dated by TCRdb to 2018 to 2020). Concerning the study at large: A couple of women and a few men aged 18 to 49 years were included in the cohort. For each donor, CD4 naive and CD4 memory were each given three plates, CD8 naive was given two plates, and CD8 memory was given one plate. The study deeply sequenced blood TCR repertoires of about 5 healthy adults to estimate repertoire size and the extent of clonotype sharing between individuals. To increase sequencing depth and limit assay-specific biases, TCR repertoire library preparation and sequencing were carried out by different laboratories using diverse techniques. Each donor's leukapheresis produced roughly between roughly 0.85 and 9.5 billion PBMCs.

Beyond this particular receptor, the publication reports: Estimated clonotype richness was generally larger for naive than for memory subsets. Sampling was restricted to blood, and TCR repertoires in tissues likely differ from the TCR repertoires found in blood. Incomplete sequencing was indicated by rarefaction of sorted-subset datasets, despite the large sequencing depth. Based on pairwise subsampling, the degree of clonotype sharing among donors was expected to be affected by sequencing depth. Compared with non-shared clonotypes, the clonotypes found in all four sorted-subset donors had higher generation probabilities. Because the study included a small number of donors, the genetic and exposure-history diversity represented was limited. Sharing across a few donors was observed for roughly 5% of naive CD4, less than 4% of naive CD8, 2.3% of memory CD4, and about 0.39% of memory CD8 clonotypes.

Using the deep immunoSEQ assay, multiplex PCR amplified TCR CDR3 regions from genomic DNA. Extracted genomic DNA from each cell subset was spread evenly across all wells of several immunoSEQ 96-well plates, with each plate serving as a replicate. For sorted subsets, 200 to 250 ng of genomic DNA, equivalent to 30,000 or so T cell genomes, went into each replicate PCR. Purified libraries were quantified with a Qubit 3.0 fluorometer, sized on a Bioanalyzer 2100, and re-quantified with the KAPA Library Quantification kit. Every immunoSEQ 96-well plate was sequenced on a separate single-read 150-cycle Illumina NextSeq 550 flow cell. Regarding the original processing steps: Because the immunoSEQ output included only junctional sequences and no quality scores, the filtering could not be the same as the filtering used for full-length reads. To assign V/J genes and CDR3, sequences were annotated against IMGT germline references using PyIR, a Python wrapper for IgBLAST v1.9. Reads were filtered out if the reads had weak V/J assignments (E-value above 1e-6), no CDR3, stop codons, out-of-frame junctions, or ambiguous translated residues. V3J clonotypes were defined as sequences sharing an identical inferred V gene, J gene, and CDR3 amino acid sequence. Percentage overlap between repertoires was computed as shared unique clonotypes divided by the size of the smaller repertoire. Repertoire richness was assessed with RTK rarefaction, the Chao1 estimator, and Recon v2.1 estimates of unobserved clonotypes. Generation probabilities for all TCRbeta clonotypes obtained by the gDNA method from a handful of donors were computed using OLGA. The table comes from immuneACCESS by way of TCRdb, which keeps in-frame sequences with V and J called. Part of the clones is missing from these tables; in studies checked, under half for an unresolved V gene and the rest for unknown reasons. The V and J calls and clone size were taken over from that table, and D and trimming were inferred from the DNA. For this sample there are some 1,900,000 clones; approximately 94% appear just once. 0.95% to 1.5% of the sample comes from the top ten.

CD8 naive samples were CD45RO-negative cells positively selected for CCR7, giving a CD45RA+CCR7+ population that excluded TemRA cells. The donors were healthy, HIV-negative adults who had no recently reported acute infections or vaccinations. Only Caucasian adults living in Nashville, Tennessee, USA were represented among the donors. Blood was obtained by leukapheresis, after which PBMCs were separated by Ficoll-Histopaque density gradient centrifugation and cryopreserved in liquid nitrogen vapor phase. Purity and quantity of every magnetically sorted T cell population were checked by analytical flow cytometry. Genomic DNA was isolated from each sorted fraction and quantified by UV absorbance on a Nanodrop 2000c. Note on this clone: Its antigen specificity is not known. Base quality data are lacking; no much larger clone is found one base away.

The CDR3 contains 15 residues, cysteine and phenylalanine counted. Solely the CDR3 DNA is kept, with 45 bases framed from the first base. The germline V end is reduced by 5 bases and the J end by 0 bases; junction bases left unmatched: 5. In the germline V gene (reference sequence), CDR1 corresponds to PRHDT and CDR2 to FYEKMQ. The source material was naive CD8+ T cells sorted from blood. What the cell subset or site label conveys for this sample: CD45RA+CCR7+. The V gene is TRBV13 and the J gene is TRBJ1-2, with 8 junctional bases fitting TRBD1. The sequence was obtained from a young man in good health. The CDR3 region reads CASSLGTGPNYGYTF. The DNA reads TGTGCCAGCAGCCTTGGGACAGGTCCTAACTATGGCTACACCTTC. Full variable domain (CDR3 extended with the reference TRBV13 and TRBJ1-2 proteins): AAGVIQSPRHLIKEKRETATLKCYPIPRHDTVYWYQQGPGQDPQFLISFYEKMQSDKGSIPDRFSAQQFSDYHSELNMSSLELGDSALYFCASSLGTGPNYGYTFGSGTRLTVV.